Shown below are 29 T cell receptor beta chains from a single sample sequenced in a study of early T cells in non-severe SARS-CoV-2 infection. TCRdb reprocessed the 5' RACE reads with MiXCR, giving one entry per CDR3 protein. The sample records approximately 47,000 distinct CDR3 sequences, over 5% being singletons. The specimen was whole blood, collected at baseline. These TCRs come from an adult who was a healthcare worker with PCR-confirmed SARS-CoV-2 infection or an uninfected control (not recorded which).

The sample holds a few counts of this clonotype. The rearrangement joins TRBV30 to TRBJ1-2, with a weak D call TRBD1 (5 bases). The CDR3 spans 11 residues. Trimming shortened V by 2 bases and J by 12 bases, and 13 bases separated the two germline ends. CDR1 GTSNPN and CDR2 SVGIG come from the germline V gene (reference sequence). Here the CDR3 reads CAWSTGTDNTF. The CDR3 nucleotides read TGTGCCTGGAGTACCGGGACGGACAACACCTTC.

This clonotype has a handful of counts. V gene TRBV18 combines with J gene TRBJ2-3; possibly TRBD2 for D (6 bases). The CDR3 is made up of 16 amino acids. V gave up 1 base and J gave up 5 bases, with 16 bases separating them. In germline, CDR1 is KGHSH, CDR2 LQKENI. CDR3 sequence: CASSPRSSVERDTQYF. The CDR3 DNA reads TGTGCCAGCTCACCACGCTCTAGCGTCGAAAGAGATACGCAGTATTTT.

This clonotype was detected ten times or more. V gene TRBV20-1 combines with J gene TRBJ2-7, with D hard to call. The CDR3 length is 15 residues. Germline CDR1 is DFQATT and CDR2 is SNEGSKA (reference sequence). V was trimmed by 3 bases and J by 3 bases, leaving 18 bases between them. For the CDR3, the DNA is TGCAGTGCTAGCCCTCCCCGTGGCAGCTACTACGAGCAGTACTTC. Residues: CSASPPRGSYYEQYF.

This clonotype was detected only a few times. The chain carries TRBV19 and TRBJ2-3, with a possible D match to TRBD2 (6 bases). This CDR3 has 14 amino acids. Germline V CDR1 and CDR2: LNHDA, SQIVND (reference sequence). Trimming pared 1 base from V and 1 base from J, leaving 6 bases between. CDR3 in DNA: TGTGCCAGTAGTATAGCGGGGGGCACAGATACGCAGTATTTT. It is translated as CASSIAGGTDTQYF.

The chain carries TRBV5-5 and TRBJ2-1, with 7 bases fitting TRBD1. V was clipped by 0 bases and J by 4 bases; unmatched bases: 7. Germline V lookup: CDR1 SGHKS, CDR2 YYEKEE (reference sequence). This CDR3 contains 16 residues. CDR3 nucleotides: TGTGCCAGCAGCTTGGTTGTGACAGGGAATTACAATGAGCAGTTCTTC. This encodes CASSLVVTGNYNEQFF. Filled out from reference TRBV5-5 and TRBJ2-1, the complete variable domain reads DAGVTQSPTHLIKTRGQQVTLRCSPISGHKSVSWYQQVLGQGPQFIFQYYEKEERGRGNFPDRFSARQFPNYSSELNVNALLLGDSALYLCASSLVVTGNYNEQFFGPGTRLTVL.

The chain carries TRBV4-2 and TRBJ2-1; no clear D. The CDR3 is 12 amino acids. V was clipped by 1 base and J by 15 bases, with 13 bases between them. In germline, CDR1 is LGHNA, CDR2 YNFKEQ. CDR3 DNA sequence: TGTGCCAGCAGCCAAGGAGAGTCTAACTGGTTCTTC. As protein: CASSQGESNWFF.

The chain uses TRBV6-6 and TRBJ1-2; no clear D gene. Trimming pared 6 bases from V and 2 bases from J, leaving 13 bases between. The CDR3 runs 14 residues. Per the germline V gene, CDR1 is MNHNY and CDR2 is SVGAGI (reference sequence). CDR3 nucleotides: TGTGCCAGCAGCTCTCATTCAGTGAACTATGGCTACACCTTC. Its translation: CASSSHSVNYGYTF.

This clonotype was picked up many times. This rearrangement joins TRBV28 to TRBJ2-7, with 9 bases matching TRBD2. Per germline, CDR1 MDHEN and CDR2 SYDVKM. V trimming: 3 bases; J trimming: 2 bases; junction bases outside the gene matches: 8. The CDR3 totals 16 residues. The CDR3 coding sequence is TGTGCCAGCAGTTTCGGGGGCGGGAGGGCAACCTACGAGCAGTACTTC. Translation: CASSFGGGRATYEQYF.

This chain links TRBV3-1 with TRBJ2-1; D unresolved. CDR3 size: 14 residues. Germline assignment: CDR1 LGHDT and CDR2 YNNKEL (reference sequence). V lost 0 bases, J lost 12 bases, and 15 bases lay in between. As DNA, the CDR3 is TGTGCCAGCAGCCAAGAAGGACGAACAATGAGGCAGTTCTTC. Amino acids: CASSQEGRTMRQFF.

At least ten counts were recorded for this clonotype. The chain combines TRBV10-3 with TRBJ2-3; D is undetermined. V gave up 9 bases and J gave up 2 bases, with 12 bases separating them. In germline, CDR1 is ENHRY, CDR2 SYGVKD. CDR3 length: 13 residues. The CDR3 loop is CAISVNPTDTQYF. The CDR3 DNA reads TGTGCCATTTCAGTAAATCCCACAGATACGCAGTATTTT.

The sample holds a few counts of this clonotype. The CDR3 is CASSDHVNTEAFF. The CDR3 nucleotides read TGCGCCAGCAGCGATCATGTGAACACTGAAGCTTTCTTT. This chain connects TRBV5-1 to TRBJ1-1; D gene unclear. The CDR3 loop spans 13 amino acids. V was pared by 4 bases and J by 0 bases, with 7 bases between. Germline V lookup: CDR1 SGHRS, CDR2 YFSETQ.

This clonotype was recorded many times. The chain combines TRBV29-1 with TRBJ2-1; 9 bases fit TRBD2. Germline V gives CDR1 SQVTM, CDR2 ANQGSEA. The CDR3 consists of 15 residues. J gave up 5 bases and V 8 bases, and 13 bases lay outside the gene matches. The CDR3 sequence: CSHRADGTSNNEQFF. The CDR3, as DNA: TGCAGCCATAGGGCGGATGGGACTAGCAACAATGAGCAGTTCTTC.

This sequence joins TRBV14 and TRBJ2-1; TRBD2 aligns across 12 bases. V lost 1 base to trimming and J lost 0 bases; unmatched junction nucleotides: 10. This CDR3 region has 20 residues. Germline CDR1 and CDR2: SGHDN and FVKESK. The CDR3 loop is CASSQVAVLAGGSSYNEQFF. CDR3 nucleotide sequence: TGTGCCAGCAGCCAAGTGGCAGTTCTAGCGGGAGGGAGCTCCTACAATGAGCAGTTCTTC.

The CDR3 DNA reads as TGTGCCAGCAGTCCGGGACCTGCAGGACAGCCCCAGCATTTT. Translation: CASSPGPAGQPQHF. V gene TRBV12-3 or TRBV12-4 combines with J gene TRBJ1-5, with D tentatively TRBD1 (5 bases). With 5 bases removed from V and 7 bases from J, the gap between germline ends came to 15 bases. The CDR3 consists of 14 residues.

In this sample, this clonotype turned up many times. This rearrangement joins TRBV3-1 to TRBJ2-2, with 9 positions matching TRBD1. The CDR3 length is 17 residues. The V gene's germline CDR1 is LGHDT and CDR2 YNNKEL (reference sequence). V lost 4 bases, J lost 6 bases, and 12 bases stayed unmatched. CDR3 DNA sequence: TGTGCCAGCAGCCCCCTCTTTCCGGGACAGGGAGCCGGGGAGCTGTTTTTT. Protein: CASSPLFPGQGAGELFF.

This clonotype was seen only a few times. The J gene is TRBJ2-1, the V gene TRBV7-2; 12 bases line up with TRBD2. Germline V gives CDR1 SGHTA, CDR2 FQGNSA. CDR3 size: 13 residues. With 2 bases clipped from V and 15 bases from J, the junction kept 5 bases outside the gene matches. CDR3 sequence: CASSLRLAGVRFF. Written as DNA, the CDR3 is TGTGCCAGCAGCTTAAGACTAGCGGGAGTACGGTTCTTC.

The chain recombines TRBV20-1 with TRBJ2-7; 12 bases are a match to TRBD2. Trimming cost V 6 bases and J 2 bases; bases outside gene matches: 5. Germline values: CDR1 DFQATT, CDR2 SNEGSKA (reference sequence). This CDR3 has 14 amino acids. CDR3 residues: CSASLAGGTYEQYF. CDR3 coding DNA: TGCAGTGCCTCACTAGCGGGAGGCACCTACGAGCAGTACTTC.

This clonotype was found a few times. The genes are TRBV28 and TRBJ2-7; D could derive from TRBD1 or TRBD2 (6 bases each). V lost 2 bases and J 4 bases, leaving 15 bases between the germline ends. Looked up from germline, CDR1 is MDHEN and CDR2 is SYDVKM. This CDR3 is 15 amino acids long. The CDR3 protein is CASSLGGLSFYEQYF. CDR3 sequence (DNA): TGTGCCAGCAGTTTAGGGGGGCTTTCCTTTTACGAGCAGTACTTC.

The sample holds a few counts of this clonotype. The V call is TRBV6-1, the J call TRBJ2-3; perhaps D is TRBD1 or TRBD2 (5 bases each). CDR3 length equals 15 residues. Germline lookup yields CDR1 MNHNS and CDR2 SASEGT. Trimming removed 4 bases from V and 3 bases from J, with 14 bases in between. The CDR3 here is CASSGVGEKTDTQYF. The CDR3 region has the DNA TGTGCCAGCAGTGGGGTGGGGGAGAAGACAGATACGCAGTATTTT.

Many counts were recorded for this clonotype. J is TRBJ2-5 and V is TRBV28; the match to TRBD1 covers 8 bases. This CDR3 is 15 amino acids long. Losses at the gene ends were 6 bases for V and 3 bases for J; bases not matched to a gene: 9. From germline, CDR1 is MDHEN and CDR2 SYDVKM. CDR3 residues: CASRRGQGAEETQYF. CDR3 sequence (DNA): TGTGCCAGCAGGAGGGGGCAGGGGGCTGAAGAGACCCAGTACTTC.

The chain uses TRBV27 and TRBJ1-6, with 7 bases identical to TRBD1. The CDR3 is 13 residues long. Trimming cost V 8 bases and J 7 bases; bases outside gene matches: 5. The V gene's germline CDR1 is MNHEY and CDR2 SMNVEV (reference sequence). The CDR3 DNA is TGTGCCAGCGGTAGGGGGCCAAATTCACCCCTCCACTTT. Translating it yields CASGRGPNSPLHF.

The genes are TRBV9 and TRBJ2-3; the D is unclear. The germline CDR1 and CDR2 sequences are SGDLS and YYNGEE. Deletions cut 0 bases from V and 3 bases from J, with 2 bases between. This CDR3 has 12 amino acids. This CDR3 reads CASSVGTDTQYF. The CDR3 DNA sequence: TGTGCCAGCAGCGTAGGGACAGATACGCAGTATTTT.

The chain uses TRBV19 and TRBJ2-7, with TRBD2 identical over 7 bases. The CDR3 runs 14 residues. With 10 bases clipped from V and 2 bases from J, the junction kept 11 bases outside the gene matches. Germline V CDR1 and CDR2: LNHDA, SQIVND (reference sequence). The CDR3 loop is CAKFRERGTYEQYF. In DNA, the CDR3 is TGTGCCAAATTCCGAGAGCGGGGTACCTACGAGCAGTACTTC.

This clonotype has at least ten counts. The chain combines TRBV7-9 with TRBJ2-1; TRBD2 might be the D (6 bases). CDR3 length equals 16 residues. Germline V gene data show CDR1 as SEHNR and CDR2 as FQNEAQ (reference sequence). Trimming took 5 bases from V and 8 from J, leaving 22 bases between them. The chain's CDR3 is CASSGLAGGIFDEQFF. In DNA, the CDR3 is TGTGCCAGCAGCGGGTTAGCCGGCGGGATATTCGATGAGCAGTTCTTC.

This clonotype has ten or more counts. V is TRBV28 and J is TRBJ2-1; D gene ambiguous. CDR1 and CDR2 (germline): MDHEN, SYDVKM. Trimming shortened V by 3 bases and J by 8 bases, and 8 bases separated the two germline ends. This CDR3 contains 12 residues. The CDR3 is CASSFGYHEQFF. CDR3 sequence (DNA): TGTGCCAGCAGTTTTGGGTACCATGAGCAGTTCTTC. Full variable domain (remainder filled in from reference TRBV28 and TRBJ2-1): DVKVTQSSRYLVKRTGEKVFLECVQDMDHENMFWYRQDPGLGLRLIYFSYDVKMKEKGDIPEGYSVSREKKERFSLILESASTNQTSMYLCASSFGYHEQFFGPGTRLTVL.

There are many counts of this clonotype. This chain joins TRBV3-1 and TRBJ2-5, with TRBD1 matching over 7 bases. CDR1 is LGHDT, CDR2 YNNKEL, per germline (reference sequence). V gave up 0 bases and J gave up 5 bases; unmatched junction bases: 9. CDR3 length: 16 residues. CDR3 in amino acids: CASSQDVRGRMETQYF. In DNA form, the CDR3 reads TGTGCCAGCAGCCAAGATGTGAGGGGGCGCATGGAGACCCAGTACTTC.

This clonotype appeared many times. This rearrangement joins TRBV27 to TRBJ2-2; D possibly corresponds to TRBD2 (6 bases). The CDR3 loop spans 13 amino acids. Germline V gene sequence: CDR1 MNHEY, CDR2 SMNVEV (reference sequence). V was cut by 5 bases and J by 4 bases, with 8 bases left in between. DNA for the CDR3: TGTGCCAGCAGTCAGGAGGGCACCGGGGAGCTGTTTTTT. It is translated as CASSQEGTGELFF.

Only a few counts were recorded for this clonotype. J is TRBJ2-7 and V is TRBV10-3; 9 nucleotides line up with TRBD1. This CDR3 region has 16 residues. The V gene end was trimmed by 2 bases and the J gene end by 7 bases; junction bases not matched to a gene: 12. Germline V gene sequence: CDR1 ENHRY, CDR2 SYGVKD. CDR3 sequence: CAISESGTGSSSEQYF. CDR3 bases: TGTGCCATCAGTGAGAGCGGGACAGGGTCCTCAAGTGAGCAGTACTTC.

This clonotype has a count of ten or more. V and J are TRBV29-1 and TRBJ2-5; 12 bases align to TRBD2. V gave up 0 bases and J gave up 5 bases; unmatched junction bases: 4. Germline values: CDR1 SQVTM, CDR2 ANQGSEA. The CDR3 runs 15 residues. The CDR3 protein is CSVEDASGRAETQYF. The CDR3 DNA reads as TGCAGCGTTGAAGATGCTAGCGGGAGGGCGGAGACCCAGTACTTC.